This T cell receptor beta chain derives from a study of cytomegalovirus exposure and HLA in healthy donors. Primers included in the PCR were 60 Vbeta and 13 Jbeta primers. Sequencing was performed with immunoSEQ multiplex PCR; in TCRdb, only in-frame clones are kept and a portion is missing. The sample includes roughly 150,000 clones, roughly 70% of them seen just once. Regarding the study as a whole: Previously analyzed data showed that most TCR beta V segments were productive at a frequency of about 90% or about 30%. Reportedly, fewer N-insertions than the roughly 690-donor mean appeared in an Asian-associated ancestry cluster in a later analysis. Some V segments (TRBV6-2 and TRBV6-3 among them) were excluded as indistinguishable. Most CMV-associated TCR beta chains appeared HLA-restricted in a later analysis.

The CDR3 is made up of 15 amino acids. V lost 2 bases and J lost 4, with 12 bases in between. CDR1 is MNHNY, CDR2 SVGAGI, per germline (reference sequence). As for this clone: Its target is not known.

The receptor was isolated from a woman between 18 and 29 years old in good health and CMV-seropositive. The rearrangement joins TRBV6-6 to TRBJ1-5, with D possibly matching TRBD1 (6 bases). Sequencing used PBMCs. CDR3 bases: TGTGCCAGCAGTTACGGGACACTAACGAATCAGCCCCAGCATTTT. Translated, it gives CASSYGTLTNQPQHF.